This TCR beta chain was sequenced in a study of CXCR3-negative and CXCR3-positive naive CD8 T cells. Study-level findings and limits: Fresh PBMCs went into most assays, and CXCR3 expression partly declined after cryopreservation. A higher hydrophobicity marked the TRB CDR3s of CXCR3-positive naive cells versus CXCR3-negative naive cells.

Notes on this clonotype: Its antigen is unidentified.

Libraries of TRB cDNA were made by 5' RACE and carried UMIs. TCRdb reprocessed the 5' RACE reads, with one entry per CDR3 protein and no DNA. This table lists 100,000 to 150,000 distinct CDR3 sequences. Triplicate sorts, 300,000 cells apiece, were made for each CD8+ T cell subset. Germline CDR1 reads MGHRA; CDR2 reads YSYEKL. CDR3 length equals 14 residues. The chain employs TRBV4-1 and TRBJ2-7; absent DNA, TCRdb's TRBD2 call cannot be checked. This receptor was identified in a human donor in good health. Some clones in this sample may be carry-over from other donors' samples. Input material: naive CXCR3- CD8+ T cells from blood. The subset denotes: CD45RO-CCR7+CD27+CD95- naive CD8+ T cells lacking CXCR3 (TNR3-). CDR3 amino acids: CASSQPSGVHEQYF.